The 18 T cell receptor beta chains given below trace back to one sample, sequenced in a study of T cells in Graves' hyperthyroidism and ophthalmopathy (dated by TCRdb to between 2018 and 2020). The receptor library was made with multiplex PCR. Sequencing used an Illumina HiSeq 2000. Amplification of TCR beta CDR3 regions was carried out from RNA transcripts. The first round of RT-PCR for the TCR CDR3 was performed with the HTBI primer set and the Qiagen OneStep RT-PCR kit. Using fastp at Q25 and MiXCR, TCRdb reprocessed the public reads and kept productive beta chains. Merged by CDR3 protein, the rows form single entries marked with the most common genes and DNA. This sample is represented by a few hundred thousand distinct CDR3 sequences; 46% of them were singletons. The ten largest account for around 7.7% of the sample. Material for sequencing was peripheral blood or thyroid tissue (not recorded which). The receptors were gathered from a woman under 30 with Graves' hyperthyroidism.

At least ten counts were recorded for this clonotype. The chain carries TRBV2 and TRBJ1-1; no reliable D call. V lost 4 bases to trimming and J lost 1 base, with 7 bases between them. The CDR3 sequence is 13 residues long. Germline lookup yields CDR1 SNHLY and CDR2 FYNNEI. CDR3 sequence reads: CASSVTPNTEAFF. CDR3 DNA: TGTGCCAGCAGTGTGACACCGAACACTGAAGCTTTCTTT.

The sample holds many counts of this clonotype. This chain uses TRBV12-3 or TRBV12-4 with TRBJ1-6; D not certain. The CDR3 is 13 amino acids. The V gene lost 7 bases and the J gene lost 9 bases, with 13 bases spanning the gap. The CDR3 sequence: CASTPLEGSPLHF. CDR3 DNA sequence: TGTGCCAGCACCCCCTTGGAGGGTTCACCCCTCCACTTT.

This clonotype showed up just once. This chain uses TRBV20-1 with TRBJ2-7; the D call may be TRBD1 or TRBD2 (5 bases each). In germline, CDR1 is DFQATT, CDR2 SNEGSKA (reference sequence). There are 14 residues in the CDR3. Trimming left V 1 base short and J 1 base short, with 11 bases between. The CDR3 nucleotides are TGCAGTGCTAGAGTTCAGGGAGAGTCCTACGAGCAGTACTTC. Amino acids: CSARVQGESYEQYF.

The sample holds one count of this clonotype. A junction boundary mismatches the germline segment, possibly from a read error. The chain links TRBV2 to TRBJ2-1; 8 bases fit TRBD2. This CDR3 region has 14 residues. The V gene's germline CDR1 is SNHLY and CDR2 FYNNEI. The CDR3 protein is CASRGSGVYNEQSF. The CDR3 nucleotides read TGTGCCAGCAGGGGTAGCGGGGTATACAATGAGCAGTCCTTC.

CDR3 nucleotides: TGTGCCATCAGTGTAGGACCGAGCACAGGGAATTACGAGCAGTACTTC. Translated, it gives CAISVGPSTGNYEQYF. The chain couples TRBV10-3 to TRBJ2-7; possible D gene TRBD1, 6 bases. This CDR3 contains 16 residues. V dropped 4 bases and J dropped 4 bases, with 20 bases sitting between them. CDR1 and CDR2 (germline): ENHRY, SYGVKD.

Remarks on this clonotype: A much more abundant neighbour one base away suggests this may be a read error. The V call is TRBV4-1, the J call TRBJ2-7; D not resolved. Germline CDR1 is MGHRA and CDR2 is YSYEKL. The CDR3 runs 13 residues. Trimming shortened V by 1 base and J by 9 bases, and 13 bases separated the two germline ends. For the CDR3, the DNA is TGCGCCAGCAGCCAAGTGACGAGTGTCGGGCAGTACTTC. Protein sequence: CASSQVTSVGQYF.

This clonotype was observed at least ten times. The V gene is TRBV19, the J gene TRBJ2-5; 11 bases line up with TRBD1. Trimming removed 10 bases from V and 5 bases from J; junction bases left unmatched: 18. Germline CDR1 is LNHDA and CDR2 is SQIVND (reference sequence). CDR3 length: 17 amino acids. In nucleotides, the CDR3 is TGTGCCACCTCACCTTTCCGGACAGGGGGCAAAGTCGAGACCCAGTACTTC. Translation gives CATSPFRTGGKVETQYF.

In this sample, this clonotype turned up many times. V is TRBV19 and J is TRBJ1-5; D is unresolved. With 4 bases removed from V and 3 bases from J, the gap between germline ends came to 10 bases. Germline V gene lookup returns CDR1 LNHDA and CDR2 SQIVND (reference sequence). CDR3 length equals 14 residues. CDR3 sequence reads: CASSNTGNNQPQHF. The DNA for the CDR3 is TGTGCCAGTAGTAATACCGGGAACAATCAGCCCCAGCATTTT.

This clonotype appeared once. V and J are TRBV12-3 or TRBV12-4 and TRBJ1-2; no clear D. V was shortened by 6 bases and J by 4 bases, with 9 bases between the two germline ends. The CDR3 is 12 residues long. CDR3: CASREIVYGYTF. CDR3 in DNA: TGTGCCAGCAGGGAAATTGTCTATGGCTACACCTTC.

This clonotype was counted many times. This sequence joins TRBV7-2 and TRBJ2-5; tentative D call: TRBD2 (5 bases). This CDR3 comprises 15 residues. Trimming pared 1 base from V and 5 bases from J, leaving 14 bases between. CDR1 and CDR2 (germline): SGHTA, FQGNSA. CDR3 bases: TGTGCCAGCAGCTTAGATCCGAGGGCGCGGGAGACCCAGTACTTC. The encoded protein is CASSLDPRARETQYF.

This clonotype showed up many times. V is TRBV4-1 and J is TRBJ2-7, with 14 positions matching TRBD2. The J segment lost 3 bases and the V segment lost 0 bases, leaving 4 bases of the junction unmatched. CDR3 length: 17 amino acids. Germline V lookup: CDR1 MGHRA, CDR2 YSYEKL. In DNA form, the CDR3 reads TGCGCCAGCAGCCAAGATTGGGGGACTAGCGGGAGCTACGAGCAGTACTTC. Translation: CASSQDWGTSGSYEQYF.

The V and J genes are TRBV24-1 and TRBJ1-5; D is possibly TRBD1 (6 bases). CDR3 length equals 15 residues. Germline V gives CDR1 KGHDR, CDR2 SFDVKD. Deletions cut 3 bases from V and 3 bases from J, with 11 bases between. CDR3 residues: CATSDPAGANQPQHF. As DNA, the CDR3 is TGTGCCACCAGTGATCCAGCGGGGGCCAATCAGCCCCAGCATTTT.

The chain recombines TRBV7-9 with TRBJ2-1; D remains unclear. The CDR3 runs to 14 residues. V was cut by 6 bases and J by 3 bases, with 12 bases left in between. Per the germline V gene, CDR1 is SEHNR and CDR2 is FQNEAQ (reference sequence). CDR3 amino acids: CASSWGSDYNEQFF. CDR3 in DNA: TGTGCCAGCAGTTGGGGAAGCGACTACAATGAGCAGTTCTTC.

This clonotype was detected once. This may arise from a read error, as a much more abundant clone is one base away. This rearrangement joins TRBV5-1 to TRBJ1-6, with D possibly being TRBD1 (5 bases). The CDR3 has 13 residues. Germline assignment: CDR1 SGHRS and CDR2 YFSETQ. The V gene lost 2 bases and the J gene lost 17 bases, with 17 bases spanning the gap. The DNA of the CDR3 is TGCGCCAGCAGCTTCGAGGGGCTGGGGCCCTTCCACTTT. Protein sequence: CASSFEGLGPFHF.

In its sample, this clonotype was seen many times. J is TRBJ1-2 and V is TRBV12-3 or TRBV12-4; possibly TRBD1 for D (5 bases). V was cut by 7 bases and J by 1 base, with 10 bases left in between. This CDR3 comprises 13 residues. CDR3 coding DNA: TGTGCCAGCACCTGGGGGGGTAACTATGGCTACACCTTC. It yields the protein CASTWGGNYGYTF.

This clonotype was counted between two and nine times. V usage is TRBV29-1 and J usage is TRBJ1-2; D gene ambiguous. The CDR3 totals 10 residues. The germline CDR1 and CDR2 sequences are SQVTM and ANQGSEA. Trimming removed 3 bases at V and 8 bases at J, with 7 bases between. CDR3 sequence (DNA): TGCAGCGTTGAGGGCGGCGGCTACACCTTC. This codes for CSVEGGGYTF.

The rearrangement joins TRBV15 to TRBJ2-7; D not certain. The length of the CDR3 is 14 residues. Trimming removed 3 bases from V and 7 bases from J, with 16 bases in between. Germline V gene lookup returns CDR1 LNHNV and CDR2 YYDKDF (reference sequence). The CDR3: CATSRVESYNEQYF. The CDR3 coding sequence is TGTGCCACCAGCAGGGTGGAGTCCTACAATGAGCAGTACTTC.

The chain couples TRBV20-1 to TRBJ1-5; tentative D call: TRBD1 (5 bases). The germline V gene encodes CDR1 DFQATT and CDR2 SNEGSKA (reference sequence). Trimming removed 3 bases at V and 5 bases at J, with 17 bases between. This CDR3 has 15 residues. CDR3 loop: CSASPLEEGDQPQHF. The CDR3 DNA follows: TGCAGTGCTAGCCCCTTGGAGGAAGGGGATCAGCCCCAGCATTTT.